The next 2 T cell receptor beta chains were all read from a single sample in a study of T-cell memory formation after mild COVID-19. One entry per CDR3 protein results from TCRdb running MiXCR on the 5' RACE reads. Of about 270,000 distinct CDR3 sequences listed, 15% to 20% are singletons. The specimen sequenced was PBMCs or a T cell subset sorted from them (not recorded which). These receptors all stem from a man younger than 30 who had mild COVID-19 (a few samples of this study predate the infection). Cell type and time point are not known.

The chain employs TRBV19 and TRBJ2-4; 11 nucleotides match TRBD1. The CDR3 has 15 amino acids. The germline CDR1 and CDR2 sequences are LNHDA and SQIVND (reference sequence). V trimming: 5 bases; J trimming: 7 bases; junction bases outside the gene matches: 7. In DNA form, the CDR3 reads TGTGCCAGTAGTTCCGGGACAGGGGGGTATAACATTCAGTACTTC. This codes for CASSSGTGGYNIQYF.

This clonotype was seen a few times. The chain recombines TRBV11-2 with TRBJ1-2, with D possibly matching TRBD1 (5 bases). V was cut by 5 bases and J by 7 bases, with 20 bases left in between. The CDR3 is 15 amino acids. Germline lookup yields CDR1 SGHAT and CDR2 FQNNGV. The DNA of the CDR3 is TGTGCCAGCAGCCACTCCGGGACCGTTATCGGTGGCTACACCTTC. It codes for CASSHSGTVIGGYTF. The full variable domain, rest sourced from reference TRBV11-2 and TRBJ1-2, is EAGVAQSPRYKIIEKRQSVAFWCNPISGHATLYWYQQILGQGPKLLIQFQNNGVVDDSQLPKDRFSAERLKGVDSTLKIQPAKLEDSAVYLCASSHSGTVIGGYTFGSGTRLTVV.